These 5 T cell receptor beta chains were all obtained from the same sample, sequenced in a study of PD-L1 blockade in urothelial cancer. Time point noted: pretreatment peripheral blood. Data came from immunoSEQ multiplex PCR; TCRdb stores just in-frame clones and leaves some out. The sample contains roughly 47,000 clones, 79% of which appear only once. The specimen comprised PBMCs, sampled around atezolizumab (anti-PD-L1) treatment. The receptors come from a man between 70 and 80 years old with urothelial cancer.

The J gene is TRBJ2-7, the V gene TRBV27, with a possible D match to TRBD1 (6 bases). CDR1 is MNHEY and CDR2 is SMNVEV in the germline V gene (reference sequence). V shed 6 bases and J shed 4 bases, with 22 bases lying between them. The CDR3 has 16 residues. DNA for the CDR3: TGTGCCAGCAGGAGTTCAGGGGCTTATCTTCGTTACGAGCAGTACTTC. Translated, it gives CASRSSGAYLRYEQYF.

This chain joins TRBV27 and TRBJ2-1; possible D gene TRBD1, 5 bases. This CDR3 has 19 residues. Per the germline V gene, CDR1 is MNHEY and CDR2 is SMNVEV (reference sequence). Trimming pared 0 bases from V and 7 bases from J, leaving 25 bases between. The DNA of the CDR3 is TGTGCCAGCAGTTTATCGTCGCAGGGTAGGCGAGGCTGGTGGAATGAGCAGTTCTTC. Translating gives CASSLSSQGRRGWWNEQFF.

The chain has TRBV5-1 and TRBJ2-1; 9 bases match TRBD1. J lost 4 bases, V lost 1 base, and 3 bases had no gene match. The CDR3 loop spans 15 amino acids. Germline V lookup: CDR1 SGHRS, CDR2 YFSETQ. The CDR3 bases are TGCGCCAGCAGCTTGCAGACAGGGGGTTACAATGAGCAGTTCTTC. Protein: CASSLQTGGYNEQFF.

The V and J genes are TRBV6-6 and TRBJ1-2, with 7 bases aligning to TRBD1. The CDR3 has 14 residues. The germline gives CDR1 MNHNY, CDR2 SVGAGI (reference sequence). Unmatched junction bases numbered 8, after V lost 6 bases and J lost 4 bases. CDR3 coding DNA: TGTGCCAGCAGCTCCTTAGGGGGCAGCTATGGCTACACCTTC. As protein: CASSSLGGSYGYTF.

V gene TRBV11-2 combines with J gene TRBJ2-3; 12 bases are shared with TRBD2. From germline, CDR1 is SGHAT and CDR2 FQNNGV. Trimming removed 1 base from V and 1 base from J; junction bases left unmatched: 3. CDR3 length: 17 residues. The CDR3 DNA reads TGTGCCAGCAGCTTAGGACTAGCGGGAGTCCGCACAGATACGCAGTATTTT. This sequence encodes CASSLGLAGVRTDTQYF.